The 22 T cell receptor beta chains listed next were all sequenced from one sample in a study of post-analysis software for immune sequencing data. Built from TCR beta cDNA, the libraries had unique molecular identifiers in them. Using its own MiXCR run on the PCR reads, TCRdb lists one record per CDR3 protein. The sample includes around 200,000 distinct CDR3 sequences, 29% of them seen just once. These TCRs' antigens remain unknown. Study-level points and caveats: Higher frequency in patients than in controls was seen for roughly five TRBV segments, with TRBV5-6, TRBV5-1 and TRBV20-1 among them.

Sequencing was carried out using blood. Receptors originate from a girl younger than 18 with multiple sclerosis.

The V and J genes are TRBV29-1 and TRBJ2-5; possible D gene TRBD2, 5 bases. Trimming pared 6 bases from V and 11 bases from J, leaving 16 bases between. Per germline, CDR1 SQVTM and CDR2 ANQGSEA. This CDR3 has 11 residues. This chain's CDR3 is CSVLASIEQYF. In DNA form, the CDR3 reads TGCAGCGTCCTAGCTAGCATTGAGCAGTACTTC.

This clonotype was seen repeatedly, ten times or more. The V and J genes are TRBV10-3 and TRBJ2-3; TRBD2 matches at 10 bases. Germline V gives CDR1 ENHRY, CDR2 SYGVKD. The CDR3 length is 18 residues. The V gene end was trimmed by 5 bases and the J gene end by 0 bases; junction bases not matched to a gene: 11. CDR3 in amino acids: CAISSTSGRPSSTDTQYF. The CDR3, as DNA: TGTGCCATCAGTTCGACTAGCGGGCGCCCGTCTAGCACAGATACGCAGTATTTT.

In its sample, this clonotype was seen a few times. The J gene is TRBJ2-2, the V gene TRBV4-1, with no clear D. CDR1 and CDR2 (germline): MGHRA, YSYEKL. CDR3 length equals 16 residues. Trimming pared 1 base from V and 4 bases from J, leaving 13 bases between. CDR3 region: CASSQGVRDRTGELFF. The DNA for the CDR3 is TGCGCCAGCAGCCAAGGCGTCAGAGACCGCACCGGGGAGCTGTTTTTT.

This clonotype was counted many times. V gene TRBV11-2 combines with J gene TRBJ2-7; D is unresolved. The V end was cut by 5 bases, the J end by 2 bases, with 10 bases between. The CDR3 has 13 amino acids. The germline V gene has CDR1 SGHAT and CDR2 FQNNGV. The CDR3 nucleotides are TGTGCCAGCAGCCAATACCAGACCTACGAGCAGTACTTC. Translated: CASSQYQTYEQYF.

This chain connects TRBV28 to TRBJ2-5; D not resolved. V was clipped by 1 base and J by 3 bases, with 6 bases between them. CDR1 MDHEN and CDR2 SYDVKM come from the germline V gene. CDR3 length: 13 residues. CDR3 coding DNA: TGTGCCAGCAGTTTATCTACAGAAGAGACCCAGTACTTC. This translates into CASSLSTEETQYF.

In this sample, this clonotype turned up many times. V is TRBV20-1 and J is TRBJ2-3, with no clear D. Germline V gives CDR1 DFQATT, CDR2 SNEGSKA (reference sequence). The CDR3 runs to 12 residues. V was clipped by 5 bases and J by 6 bases, with 12 bases between them. The CDR3: CSASPRLDTQYF. CDR3 bases: TGCAGTGCTTCCCCTCGGCTGGATACGCAGTATTTT.

The chain is built from TRBV29-1 and TRBJ1-1; D remains unclear. The CDR3 sequence is 12 residues long. The germline gives CDR1 SQVTM, CDR2 ANQGSEA. Trimming pared 6 bases from V and 3 bases from J, leaving 11 bases between. DNA of the CDR3: TGCAGCGTCGTCAGGAGGGACACTGAAGCTTTCTTT. Translation gives CSVVRRDTEAFF.

This clonotype was counted ten times or more. The chain is built from TRBV7-8 and TRBJ2-1; TRBD2 aligns across 11 bases. Germline-derived CDR1 and CDR2 are SGHVS and FQNEAQ. The CDR3 contains 17 residues. V dropped 0 bases and J dropped 5; count of bases not matched to a gene: 6. CDR3 in DNA: TGTGCCAGCAGCTTAGCCGCCGGGACTAGCGGTCACAATGAGCAGTTCTTC. It translates to CASSLAAGTSGHNEQFF. The full variable domain, its missing parts supplied by reference TRBV7-8 and TRBJ2-1, is GAGVSQSPRYKVAKRGQDVALRCDPISGHVSLFWYQQALGQGPEFLTYFQNEAQLDKSGLPSDRFFAERPEGSVSTLKIQRTQQEDSAVYLCASSLAAGTSGHNEQFFGPGTRLTVL.

This clonotype was observed a handful of times. The chain employs TRBV7-9 and TRBJ1-4; no definite D call. CDR1 and CDR2 from the germline V gene are SEHNR and FQNEAQ (reference sequence). The CDR3 length is 19 residues. Deletions cut 0 bases from V and 0 bases from J, with 17 bases between. CDR3 nucleotides: TGTGCCAGCAGCTTAGCGGAGGGCACAGCAGAGGCAACTAATGAAAAACTGTTTTTT. Translating it yields CASSLAEGTAEATNEKLFF.

Ten or more counts support this clonotype. This chain uses TRBV29-1 with TRBJ2-1; 12 bases align to TRBD2. The ends lost 4 bases at V and 2 bases at J; junction bases unmatched: 6. Germline V gives CDR1 SQVTM, CDR2 ANQGSEA. This CDR3 is built from 16 residues. In DNA form, the CDR3 reads TGCAGCGTTGTTGCTAGCGGGGGGGCAACCTACAATGAGCAGTTCTTC. Its protein is CSVVASGGATYNEQFF.

V and J are TRBV6-5 and TRBJ1-2; 8 positions match TRBD1. This CDR3 is 14 amino acids long. In germline, CDR1 is MNHEY, CDR2 SVGAGI. With 6 bases clipped from V and 7 bases from J, the junction kept 10 bases outside the gene matches. For the CDR3, the DNA is TGTGCCAGCAGCCCCTTCGAGACAGGGGCTGGCTACACCTTC. Translated, it gives CASSPFETGAGYTF.

A single count supports this clonotype. CDR3 amino acids: CSAREGPTGEKLFF. As DNA, the CDR3 is TGCAGTGCTAGAGAAGGTCCGACGGGTGAAAAACTGTTTTTT. This sequence joins TRBV20-1 and TRBJ1-4; D ambiguous. Trimming stripped 0 bases from V and 7 bases from J, with 12 bases between. The length of the CDR3 is 14 residues. Germline assignment: CDR1 DFQATT and CDR2 SNEGSKA (reference sequence).

This clonotype was recorded many times. The chain couples TRBV6-5 to TRBJ2-1, with D perhaps matching TRBD2 (6 bases). CDR3 length: 14 residues. V was pared by 0 bases and J by 7 bases, with 10 bases between. CDR1 and CDR2 (germline): MNHEY, SVGAGI. In nucleotides, the CDR3 is TGTGCCAGCAGTTACTCAGGAGGGAGGAATGAGCAGTTCTTC. It yields the protein CASSYSGGRNEQFF.

As to this clonotype: This may arise from a read error, as a much more abundant clone is one base away. The V gene is TRBV7-8, the J gene TRBJ2-1; D remains unclear. The V end was cut by 5 bases, the J end by 6 bases, with 11 bases between. The germline CDR1 and CDR2 sequences are SGHVS and FQNEAQ. CDR3 length: 13 residues. CDR3 sequence reads: CASSPQQINEQFF. Written as DNA, the CDR3 is TGTGCCAGCAGCCCCCAACAGATCAATGAGCAGTTCTTC.

The chain links TRBV19 to TRBJ1-1; the D is unclear. Trimming removed 1 base at V and 1 base at J, with 1 base between. Germline CDR1 reads LNHDA; CDR2 reads SQIVND (reference sequence). CDR3 length equals 12 residues. The CDR3 sequence is CASSIGNTEAFF. CDR3 nucleotides: TGTGCCAGTAGTATAGGGAACACTGAAGCTTTCTTT.

Concerning this clonotype itself: A much larger clone is a single base away; this may be a read error. The V call is TRBV2, the J call TRBJ2-3; D ambiguous. The CDR3 runs 11 residues. Trimming pared 0 bases from V and 5 bases from J, leaving 0 bases between. CDR1 and CDR2 (germline): SNHLY, FYNNEI. The CDR3 DNA reads as TGTGCCAGCAGTGAAGCAGATACGCAGTATTTT. It specifies CASSEADTQYF.

The chain carries TRBV7-3 and TRBJ2-5, with 13 bases aligning to TRBD2. The CDR3 is 16 residues long. After removal of 5 bases from V and 5 bases from J, the junction contained 8 bases not matched to a gene. The V gene's germline CDR1 is SGHTA and CDR2 FQGTGA. The CDR3 region has the DNA TGTGCCAGCAGCGTCGGACTAGCGGGGGCGGTGGAGACCCAGTACTTC. Protein product: CASSVGLAGAVETQYF.

V and J are TRBV15 and TRBJ1-1; no firm D call. Trimming stripped 1 base from V and 3 bases from J, with 3 bases between. CDR1 and CDR2 (germline): LNHNV, YYDKDF (reference sequence). This CDR3 has 12 amino acids. The CDR3 nucleotides read TGTGCCACCAGCAGAGGAGACACTGAAGCTTTCTTT. Protein sequence: CATSRGDTEAFF.

In its sample, this clonotype was seen many times. The chain is built from TRBV3-1 and TRBJ2-1; TRBD2 matches 8 bases. Looked up from germline, CDR1 is LGHDT and CDR2 is YNNKEL (reference sequence). The CDR3 sequence is 15 residues long. Trimming cost V 7 bases and J 5 bases; bases outside gene matches: 10. The CDR3 DNA reads TGTGCCAGCACCTCGGCGGGAGGTAGTGACAATGAGCAGTTCTTC. It codes for CASTSAGGSDNEQFF.

The table lists this clonotype with many counts. This chain joins TRBV10-2 and TRBJ2-1; TRBD1 matches 7 bases. The CDR3 totals 15 residues. Losses at the gene ends were 0 bases for V and 6 bases for J; bases not matched to a gene: 5. The germline V gene has CDR1 WSHSY and CDR2 SAAADI. The CDR3 nucleotides are TGCGCCAGCAGTGAGTCGAGGGACAGCTTCAATGAGCAGTTCTTC. It specifies CASSESRDSFNEQFF.

On this clonotype itself: This clone may be a read error of a much larger clone one base away. This chain connects TRBV12-3 or TRBV12-4 to TRBJ1-2; D unclear. V gave up 3 bases and J gave up 0 bases, with 5 bases separating them. The CDR3 totals 13 residues. The CDR3 spells CASSLRANYGYTF. The CDR3 nucleotides are TGTGCCAGCAGTTTGAGGGCTAACTATGGCTACACCTTC.

This clonotype was seen many times. The chain is built from TRBV29-1 and TRBJ2-7; D possibly corresponds to TRBD2 (6 bases). Trimming took 2 bases from V and 1 from J, leaving 12 bases between them. The CDR3 is made up of 14 amino acids. Looked up from germline, CDR1 is SQVTM and CDR2 is ANQGSEA. The CDR3 DNA reads as TGCAGCGTTGAATCCGCTGGGAGGTCCTACGAGCAGTACTTC. Its translation: CSVESAGRSYEQYF.